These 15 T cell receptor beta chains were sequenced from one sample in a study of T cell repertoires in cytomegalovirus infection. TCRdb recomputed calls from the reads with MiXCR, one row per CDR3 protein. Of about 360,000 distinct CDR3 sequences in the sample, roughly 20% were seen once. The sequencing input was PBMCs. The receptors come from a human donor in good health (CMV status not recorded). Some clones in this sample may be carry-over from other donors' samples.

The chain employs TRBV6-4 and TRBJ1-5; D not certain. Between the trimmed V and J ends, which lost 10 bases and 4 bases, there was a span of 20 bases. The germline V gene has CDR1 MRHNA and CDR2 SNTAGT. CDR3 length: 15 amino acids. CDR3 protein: CATLSNGERNQPQHF. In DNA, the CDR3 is TGTGCCACCCTGAGCAACGGGGAAAGAAATCAGCCCCAGCATTTT.

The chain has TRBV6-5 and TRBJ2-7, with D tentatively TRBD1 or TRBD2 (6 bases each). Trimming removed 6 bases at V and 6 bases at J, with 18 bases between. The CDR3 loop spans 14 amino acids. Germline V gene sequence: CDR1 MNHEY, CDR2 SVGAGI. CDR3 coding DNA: TGTGCCAGCAGCCCGTGGAGGGGGTCCAGCGAGCAGTACTTC. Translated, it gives CASSPWRGSSEQYF.

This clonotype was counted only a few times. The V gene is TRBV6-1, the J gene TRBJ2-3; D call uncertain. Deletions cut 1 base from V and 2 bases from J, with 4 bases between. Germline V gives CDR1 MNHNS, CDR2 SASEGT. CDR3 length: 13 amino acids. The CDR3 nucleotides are TGTGCCAGCAGTGAAGTGTTCACAGATACGCAGTATTTT. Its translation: CASSEVFTDTQYF.

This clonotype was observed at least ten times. The chain's CDR3 is CASTSTGFYEQYF. CDR3 bases: TGTGCCAGCACCTCAACAGGGTTCTACGAGCAGTACTTC. V is TRBV5-8 and J is TRBJ2-7; maybe TRBD1 (6 bases). This CDR3 comprises 13 residues. Germline CDR1 and CDR2: SGHTS and YDEGEE. The V gene lost 6 bases and the J gene lost 3 bases, with 13 bases spanning the gap.

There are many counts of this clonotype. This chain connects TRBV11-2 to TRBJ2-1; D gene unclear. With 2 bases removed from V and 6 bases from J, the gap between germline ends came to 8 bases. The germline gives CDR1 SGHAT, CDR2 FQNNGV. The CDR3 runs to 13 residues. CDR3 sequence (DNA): TGTGCCAGCAGCTTACAGAGCCTCAATGAGCAGTTCTTC. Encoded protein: CASSLQSLNEQFF.

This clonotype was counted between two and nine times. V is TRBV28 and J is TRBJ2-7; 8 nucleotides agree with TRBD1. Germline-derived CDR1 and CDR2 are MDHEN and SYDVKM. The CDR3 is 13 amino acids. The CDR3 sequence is CASRGTGFYEQYF. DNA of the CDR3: TGTGCGAGTAGGGGGACAGGCTTTTACGAGCAGTACTTC.

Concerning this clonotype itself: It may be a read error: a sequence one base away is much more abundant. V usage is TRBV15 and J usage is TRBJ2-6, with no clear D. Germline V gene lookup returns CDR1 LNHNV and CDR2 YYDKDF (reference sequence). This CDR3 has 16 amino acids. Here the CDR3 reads CATSRDLNSGTNVLTF. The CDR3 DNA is TGTGCCACCAGCAGAGATCTGAACTCTGGGACCAACGTCCTGACTTTC.

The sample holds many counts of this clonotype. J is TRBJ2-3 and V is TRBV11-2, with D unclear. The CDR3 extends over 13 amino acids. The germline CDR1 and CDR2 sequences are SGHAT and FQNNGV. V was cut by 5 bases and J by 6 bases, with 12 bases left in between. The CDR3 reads CASSLGRSDTQYF. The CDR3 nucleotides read TGTGCCAGCAGCCTGGGTAGGAGCGATACGCAGTATTTT. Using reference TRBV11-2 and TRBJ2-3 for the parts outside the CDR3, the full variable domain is EAGVAQSPRYKIIEKRQSVAFWCNPISGHATLYWYQQILGQGPKLLIQFQNNGVVDDSQLPKDRFSAERLKGVDSTLKIQPAKLEDSAVYLCASSLGRSDTQYFGPGTRLTVL.

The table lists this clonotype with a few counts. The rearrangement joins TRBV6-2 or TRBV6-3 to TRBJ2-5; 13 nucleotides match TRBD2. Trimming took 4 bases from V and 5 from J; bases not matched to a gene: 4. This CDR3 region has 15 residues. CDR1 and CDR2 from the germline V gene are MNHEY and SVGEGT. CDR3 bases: TGTGCCAGCAGTTCGGGACTAGCGGGAATGGAGACCCAGTACTTC. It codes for CASSSGLAGMETQYF.

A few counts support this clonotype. CDR3 protein: CASSLGASGLGDGETQYF. The CDR3 bases are TGTGCCAGCAGCTTAGGGGCTAGCGGGCTTGGAGATGGAGAGACCCAGTACTTC. V is TRBV11-2 and J is TRBJ2-5, with 8 nucleotides matching TRBD2. The germline V gene encodes CDR1 SGHAT and CDR2 FQNNGV. CDR3 length: 18 amino acids. V lost 1 base to trimming and J lost 4 bases; unmatched junction nucleotides: 14.

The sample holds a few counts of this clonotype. The CDR3 loop reads CASSLTGLRLYRGYTF. CDR3 bases: TGTGCCAGCAGCTTGACAGGGCTCCGACTTTATCGAGGCTACACCTTC. The gene calls are TRBV5-5 and TRBJ1-2, with a weak D call TRBD1 (6 bases). V was clipped by 1 base and J by 8 bases, with 21 bases between them. The germline CDR1 and CDR2 sequences are SGHKS and YYEKEE (reference sequence). The length of the CDR3 is 16 residues.

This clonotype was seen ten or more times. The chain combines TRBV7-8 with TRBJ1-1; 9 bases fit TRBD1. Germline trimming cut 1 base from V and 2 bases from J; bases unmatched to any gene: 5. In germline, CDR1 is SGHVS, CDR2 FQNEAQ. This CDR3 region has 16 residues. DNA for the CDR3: TGTGCCAGCAGCTTAGTTGGGACAGGGTTTAACACTGAAGCTTTCTTT. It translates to CASSLVGTGFNTEAFF.

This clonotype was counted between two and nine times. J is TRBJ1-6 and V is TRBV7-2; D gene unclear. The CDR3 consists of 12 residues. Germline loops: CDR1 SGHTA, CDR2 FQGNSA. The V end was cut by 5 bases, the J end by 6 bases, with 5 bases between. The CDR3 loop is CASSNRNSPLHF. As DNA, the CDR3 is TGTGCCAGCAGCAACCGTAATTCACCCCTCCACTTT.

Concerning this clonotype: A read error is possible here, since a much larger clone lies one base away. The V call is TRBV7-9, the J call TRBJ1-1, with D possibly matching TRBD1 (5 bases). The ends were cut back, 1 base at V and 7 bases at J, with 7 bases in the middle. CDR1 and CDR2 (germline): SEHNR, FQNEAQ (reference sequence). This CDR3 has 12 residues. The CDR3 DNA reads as TGTGCCAGCAGCTTAGACAGGAGTGAAGCTTTCTTT. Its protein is CASSLDRSEAFF.

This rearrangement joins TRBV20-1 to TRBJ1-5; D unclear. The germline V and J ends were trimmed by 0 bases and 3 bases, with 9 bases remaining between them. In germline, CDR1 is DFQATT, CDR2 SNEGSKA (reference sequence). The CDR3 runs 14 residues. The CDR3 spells CSAREGTINQPQHF. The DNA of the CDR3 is TGCAGTGCTAGAGAAGGAACGATCAATCAGCCCCAGCATTTT.